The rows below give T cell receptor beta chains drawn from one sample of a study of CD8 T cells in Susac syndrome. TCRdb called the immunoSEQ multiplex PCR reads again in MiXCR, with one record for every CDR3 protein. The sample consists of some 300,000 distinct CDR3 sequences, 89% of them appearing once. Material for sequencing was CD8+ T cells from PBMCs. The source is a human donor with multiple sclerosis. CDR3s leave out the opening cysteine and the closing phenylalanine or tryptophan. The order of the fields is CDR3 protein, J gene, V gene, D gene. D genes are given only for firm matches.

cdr3_aa: ASSLSEPNRARGYGYT
j_call: TRBJ1-2
v_call: TRBV27
d_call: -

cdr3_aa: ASSFAGSFYGYT
j_call: TRBJ1-2
v_call: TRBV7-2
d_call: -

cdr3_aa: ASSEAVAVQETQY
j_call: TRBJ2-5
v_call: TRBV2
d_call: -

cdr3_aa: ASSPGRTGDNYGYT
j_call: TRBJ1-2
v_call: TRBV12-3/TRBV12-4
d_call: TRBD1

cdr3_aa: ASSEVGGMPSYEQY
j_call: TRBJ2-7
v_call: TRBV12-3/TRBV12-4
d_call: -

cdr3_aa: ASSHVGQGETQY
j_call: TRBJ2-5
v_call: TRBV11-2
d_call: TRBD1

cdr3_aa: ASSTLASRRYEQY
j_call: TRBJ2-7
v_call: TRBV27
d_call: -

cdr3_aa: ASSLRGARNTIY
j_call: TRBJ1-3
v_call: TRBV7-8
d_call: -

cdr3_aa: SAGKPGLAGVFETQY
j_call: TRBJ2-5
v_call: TRBV20-1
d_call: TRBD2

cdr3_aa: ASSPGQGGPYEQY
j_call: TRBJ2-7
v_call: TRBV27
d_call: TRBD1

cdr3_aa: ASSQQGSSNQPQH
j_call: TRBJ1-5
v_call: TRBV18
d_call: -

cdr3_aa: ASSLIETQY
j_call: TRBJ2-5
v_call: TRBV28
d_call: -

cdr3_aa: ASTSRAGPYEQY
j_call: TRBJ2-7
v_call: TRBV30
d_call: TRBD2

cdr3_aa: ASSQVSGTEYNEQF
j_call: TRBJ2-1
v_call: TRBV4-1
d_call: -

cdr3_aa: ASSYGQGNYGYT
j_call: TRBJ1-2
v_call: TRBV6-2/TRBV6-3
d_call: TRBD1

cdr3_aa: SAKDRGIPSYEQY
j_call: TRBJ2-7
v_call: TRBV20-1
d_call: TRBD1

cdr3_aa: ASSLYPRDSYEQY
j_call: TRBJ2-7
v_call: TRBV11-2
d_call: -

cdr3_aa: ASGLDSGQPNQPQH
j_call: TRBJ1-5
v_call: TRBV12-5
d_call: TRBD1

cdr3_aa: ASRSGTSDTGELF
j_call: TRBJ2-2
v_call: TRBV4-2
d_call: TRBD2

cdr3_aa: ASSVGGTNEKLF
j_call: TRBJ1-4
v_call: TRBV9
d_call: -

cdr3_aa: AISEPDILAQF
j_call: TRBJ2-1
v_call: TRBV10-3
d_call: -

cdr3_aa: ASSEGLAVNNEQF
j_call: TRBJ2-1
v_call: TRBV7-8
d_call: TRBD2

cdr3_aa: ASSPTLNTEAF
j_call: TRBJ1-1
v_call: TRBV27
d_call: -

cdr3_aa: ASSERGDTDTQY
j_call: TRBJ2-3
v_call: TRBV6-1
d_call: -

cdr3_aa: SVESDTGYEQH
j_call: TRBJ2-7
v_call: TRBV29-1
d_call: -

cdr3_aa: ASSFTRYNEQF
j_call: TRBJ2-1
v_call: TRBV7-8
d_call: -

cdr3_aa: ASSLDQGNEQF
j_call: TRBJ2-1
v_call: TRBV7-9
d_call: -

cdr3_aa: ASSGLAGFSYNEQF
j_call: TRBJ2-1
v_call: TRBV12-3/TRBV12-4
d_call: TRBD2

cdr3_aa: ATRSQGTLFKGEF
j_call: TRBJ2-1
v_call: TRBV28
d_call: -

cdr3_aa: ASGDRSSYEQY
j_call: TRBJ2-7
v_call: TRBV6-1
d_call: -

cdr3_aa: ATGAPGLDLWEQY
j_call: TRBJ2-7
v_call: TRBV6-1
d_call: -

cdr3_aa: ASSYIQSPSGANVLT
j_call: TRBJ2-6
v_call: TRBV6-5
d_call: -

cdr3_aa: ASGVRAGGPEDTQY
j_call: TRBJ2-3
v_call: TRBV27
d_call: TRBD2

cdr3_aa: AGRTENTGELF
j_call: TRBJ2-2
v_call: TRBV19
d_call: -

cdr3_aa: SVVPGGGNTIY
j_call: TRBJ1-3
v_call: TRBV29-1
d_call: -

cdr3_aa: ASSPPRRSYEQY
j_call: TRBJ2-7
v_call: TRBV5-5
d_call: -